This T cell receptor (beta chain) originates from a study of blood T cell repertoires in COVID-19. Background on the study: Sites across the United States, Italy and Spain contributed samples from acute and convalescent COVID-19.

Clones were read by immunoSEQ multiplex PCR, and TCRdb kept only the in-frame ones, dropping some. The sample includes almost 250,000 clones, around 87% seen only once; the top ten take 1.5% to 2%. The CDR3 runs 14 residues. Germline-derived CDR1 and CDR2 are MDHEN and SYDVKM. J was trimmed by 8 bases and V by 4 bases; bases with no gene match: 5. Recovered status in Cohort 3 required two negative PCRs, clearance, or symptom resolution. This TCR came from a woman aged 45 to 65 who had recovered from COVID-19. The rearrangement uses TRBV28 and TRBJ2-1; 10 bases align to TRBD2. Material: PBMCs or T cells enriched from blood (not recorded which). CDR3: CASSSAGGEDEQFF. The CDR3 bases are TGTGCCAGCAGTTCAGCGGGGGGGGAGGATGAGCAGTTCTTC.